This T cell receptor beta chain was sequenced during a study of CD8 T cells in Susac syndrome. Study information: Roughly 6 sequenced Susac syndrome patients had clinically active disease, while eight or nine were in remission. When their blood was taken, the Susac syndrome patients had either not yet had any therapy, were taking corticosteroids, or were taking intravenous immunoglobulin alone.

RNA amounts of roughly 0.45 to 1 ug underwent reverse transcription with random hexamers. An immunoSEQ multiplex PCR generated amplified TCR beta CDR3 products spanning 54 Vbeta and 13 Jbeta. TCRdb recomputed calls from the immunoSEQ multiplex PCR reads with MiXCR, one row per CDR3 protein. The data show under 300,000 distinct CDR3 sequences, with approximately 95% seen just once and approximately 0.094% held by the top ten. This CDR3 is built from 15 residues. Germline V gives CDR1 PRHDT, CDR2 FYEKMQ (reference sequence). Trimming at V came to 5 bases and at J to 0 bases, leaving 6 bases not matched to a gene. Sequencing of TCR beta was performed on blood CD8+ T cells and on blood CD4+ T cells.

The source of this sequence is a human donor with Susac syndrome. This sequence joins TRBV13 and TRBJ2-7; 8 nucleotides agree with TRBD1. The sample comprised CD4+ T cells from PBMCs. Here the CDR3 reads CASSLTGQASYEQYF. The CDR3 DNA follows: TGTGCCAGCAGCCTAACGGGACAGGCCTCCTACGAGCAGTACTTC. The entire variable domain, with the rest obtained from reference TRBV13 and TRBJ2-7, is as follows: AAGVIQSPRHLIKEKRETATLKCYPIPRHDTVYWYQQGPGQDPQFLISFYEKMQSDKGSIPDRFSAQQFSDYHSELNMSSLELGDSALYFCASSLTGQASYEQYFGPGTRLTVT.